This T cell receptor (beta chain) was recovered during a study of beta chain features in type 1 diabetes. Study background: The patients were much like the healthy donors in age, gender and cell yields. General study points: For patients, the naive, central memory and Treg TCRB repertoires appeared more alike than for healthy donors.

This clone turned up a few times. Its antigen is as yet unknown. What was sequenced were expressed TCRB transcripts, since all of the isolated RNA had been reverse transcribed. About 3.57 million reads per sample were averaged for naive, central memory and regulatory samples. Libraries were prepared by immunoSEQ multiplex PCR; TCRdb keeps only in-frame clonotypes and omits some of them. The repertoire holds 250,000 to 350,000 clones, with 9.5% to 11% as singletons. Trimming cost V 2 bases and J 4 bases, with 15 bases left between them. This CDR3 comprises 15 residues. Germline assignment: CDR1 MDHEN and CDR2 SYDVKM.

The V gene is TRBV28, the J gene TRBJ2-7; D ambiguous. The TCR originated in a woman aged 25 to 45 in good health. The sample consisted of naive CD4+ T cells from blood. CDR3 nucleotides: TGTGCCAGCAGTTTACAGACACCAGCCCTATACGAGCAGTACTTC. Residues: CASSLQTPALYEQYF. The variable domain in full, with the rest retrieved from reference TRBV28 and TRBJ2-7, is DVKVTQSSRYLVKRTGEKVFLECVQDMDHENMFWYRQDPGLGLRLIYFSYDVKMKEKGDIPEGYSVSREKKERFSLILESASTNQTSMYLCASSLQTPALYEQYFGPGTRLTVT.